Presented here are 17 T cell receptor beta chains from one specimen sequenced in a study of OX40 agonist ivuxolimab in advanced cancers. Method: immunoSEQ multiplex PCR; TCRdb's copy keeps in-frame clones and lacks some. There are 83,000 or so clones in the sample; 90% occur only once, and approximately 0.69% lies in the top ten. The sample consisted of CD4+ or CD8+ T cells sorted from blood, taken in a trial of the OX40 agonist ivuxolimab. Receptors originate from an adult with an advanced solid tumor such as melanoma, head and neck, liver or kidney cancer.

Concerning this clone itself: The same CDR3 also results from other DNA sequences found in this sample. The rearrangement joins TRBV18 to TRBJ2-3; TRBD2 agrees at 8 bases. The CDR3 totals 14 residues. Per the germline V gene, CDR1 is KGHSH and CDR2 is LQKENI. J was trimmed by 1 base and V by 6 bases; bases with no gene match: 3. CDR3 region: CASSPTSGTDTQYF. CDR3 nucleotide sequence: TGTGCCAGCTCGCCGACTAGCGGCACAGATACGCAGTATTTT.

Here the CDR3 reads CASSLGQAQETQYF. The CDR3 bases are TGTGCCAGCAGCTTAGGACAGGCGCAAGAGACCCAGTACTTC. The V call is TRBV7-8, the J call TRBJ2-5; a possible D gene is TRBD1 (6 bases). CDR1 and CDR2 (germline): SGHVS, FQNEAQ. This CDR3 is built from 14 residues. V lost 1 base, J lost 2 bases, and 8 bases lay in between. Filled out from reference TRBV7-8 and TRBJ2-5, the complete variable domain reads GAGVSQSPRYKVAKRGQDVALRCDPISGHVSLFWYQQALGQGPEFLTYFQNEAQLDKSGLPSDRFFAERPEGSVSTLKIQRTQQEDSAVYLCASSLGQAQETQYFGPGTRLLVL.

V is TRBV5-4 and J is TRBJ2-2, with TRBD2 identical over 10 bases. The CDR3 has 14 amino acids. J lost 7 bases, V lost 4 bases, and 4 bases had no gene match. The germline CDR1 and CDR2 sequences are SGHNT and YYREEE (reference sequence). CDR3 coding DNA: TGTGCCAGCAGCGGACAGCGGGAGGGCGGGGAGCTGTTTTTT. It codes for CASSGQREGGELFF.

CDR3 region: CASSRDYYDEQFF. The CDR3 region has the DNA TGTGCCAGCAGCCGGGACTATTACGATGAGCAGTTCTTC. This chain uses TRBV7-9 with TRBJ2-1, with 7 bases lining up with TRBD2. The CDR3 contains 13 residues. The germline CDR1 and CDR2 sequences are SEHNR and FQNEAQ (reference sequence). J lost 8 bases, V lost 5 bases, and 6 bases had no gene match.

The CDR3 nucleotides read TGCGCCAGCAGCCAAGAACCCTTGACCTACGAGCAGTACTTC. Amino acid sequence: CASSQEPLTYEQYF. The V call is TRBV4-3, the J call TRBJ2-7; the D is unclear. The CDR3 loop spans 14 amino acids. The V end lost 0 bases, the J end lost 2 bases, and 8 bases lay between the germline ends. Germline-derived CDR1 and CDR2 are LGHNA and YSLEER.

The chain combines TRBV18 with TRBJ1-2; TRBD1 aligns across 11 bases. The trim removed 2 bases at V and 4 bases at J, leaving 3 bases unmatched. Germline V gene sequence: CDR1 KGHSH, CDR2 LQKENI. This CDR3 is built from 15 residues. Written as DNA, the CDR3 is TGTGCCAGCTCACCAGGGACAGGGGGTGCCTATGGCTACACCTTC. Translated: CASSPGTGGAYGYTF.

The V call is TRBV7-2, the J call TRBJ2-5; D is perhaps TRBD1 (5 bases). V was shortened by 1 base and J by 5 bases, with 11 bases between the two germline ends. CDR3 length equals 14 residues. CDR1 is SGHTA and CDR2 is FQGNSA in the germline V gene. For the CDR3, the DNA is TGTGCCAGCAGCTTAGTGGGGCTTGTGGAGACCCAGTACTTC. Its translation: CASSLVGLVETQYF.

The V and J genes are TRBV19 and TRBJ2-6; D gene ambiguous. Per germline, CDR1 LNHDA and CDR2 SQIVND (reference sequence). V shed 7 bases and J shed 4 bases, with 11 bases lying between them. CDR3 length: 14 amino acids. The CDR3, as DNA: TGTGCCAGTACAATCAGCCGGGGGGCCAACGTCCTGACTTTC. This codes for CASTISRGANVLTF.

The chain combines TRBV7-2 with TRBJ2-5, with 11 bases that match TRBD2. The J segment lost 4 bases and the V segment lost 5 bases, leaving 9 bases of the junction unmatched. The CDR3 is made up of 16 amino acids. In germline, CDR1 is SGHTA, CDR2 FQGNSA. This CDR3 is CASSPQLAGGRETQYF. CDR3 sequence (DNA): TGTGCCAGCAGCCCACAGTTAGCGGGAGGGCGAGAGACCCAGTACTTC. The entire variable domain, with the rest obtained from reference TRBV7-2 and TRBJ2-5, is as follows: GAGVSQSPSNKVTEKGKDVELRCDPISGHTALYWYRQSLGQGLEFLIYFQGNSAPDKSGLPSDRFSAERTGGSVSTLTIQRTQQEDSAVYLCASSPQLAGGRETQYFGPGTRLLVL.

CDR3 loop: CASSLNSGVDTQYF. CDR3 DNA sequence: TGTGCCAGCAGCTTAAACTCGGGAGTTGATACGCAGTATTTT. The J gene is TRBJ2-3, the V gene TRBV11-3; possibly TRBD2 for D (6 bases). Deletions cut 2 bases from V and 6 bases from J, with 12 bases between. Looked up from germline, CDR1 is SGHNT and CDR2 is YENEEA. This CDR3 has 14 residues.

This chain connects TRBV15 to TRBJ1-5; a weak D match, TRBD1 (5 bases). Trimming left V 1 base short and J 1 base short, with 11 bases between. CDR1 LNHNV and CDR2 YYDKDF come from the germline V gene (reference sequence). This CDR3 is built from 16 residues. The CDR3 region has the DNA TGTGCCACCAGCAGAGTGGGGGATTTCAGCAATCAGCCCCAGCATTTT. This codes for CATSRVGDFSNQPQHF.

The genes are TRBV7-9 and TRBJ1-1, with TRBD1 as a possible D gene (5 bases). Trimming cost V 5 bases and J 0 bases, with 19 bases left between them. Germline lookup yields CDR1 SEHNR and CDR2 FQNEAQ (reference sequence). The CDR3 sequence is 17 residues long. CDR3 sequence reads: CASSTNRPRLVNTEAFF. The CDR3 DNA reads TGTGCCAGCAGCACAAACAGGCCCCGATTGGTGAACACTGAAGCTTTCTTT.

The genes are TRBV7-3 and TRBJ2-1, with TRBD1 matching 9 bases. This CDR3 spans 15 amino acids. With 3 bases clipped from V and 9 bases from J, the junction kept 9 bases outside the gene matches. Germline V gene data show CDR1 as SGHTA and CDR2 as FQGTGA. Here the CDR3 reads CASSFLQGADGEQFF. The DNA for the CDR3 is TGTGCCAGCAGCTTCCTACAGGGGGCAGATGGTGAGCAGTTCTTC.

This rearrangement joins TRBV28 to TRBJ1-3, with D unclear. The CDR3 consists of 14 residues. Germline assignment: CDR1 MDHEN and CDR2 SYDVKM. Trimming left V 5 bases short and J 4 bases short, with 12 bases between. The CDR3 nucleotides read TGTGCCAGCAGTCGAGAGGACCTAGGAAACACCATATATTTT. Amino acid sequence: CASSREDLGNTIYF.

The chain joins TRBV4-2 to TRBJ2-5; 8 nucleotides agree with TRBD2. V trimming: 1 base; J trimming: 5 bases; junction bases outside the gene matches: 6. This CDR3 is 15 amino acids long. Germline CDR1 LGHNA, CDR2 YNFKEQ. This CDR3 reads CASSQVASGRETQYF. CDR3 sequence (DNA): TGTGCCAGCAGCCAAGTGGCTAGCGGGCGTGAGACCCAGTACTTC.

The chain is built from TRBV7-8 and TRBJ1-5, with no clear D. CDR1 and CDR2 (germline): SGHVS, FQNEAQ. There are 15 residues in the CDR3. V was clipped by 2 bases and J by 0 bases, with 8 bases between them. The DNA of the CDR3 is TGTGCCAGCAGCTTAAAAGTTAATAGCAATCAGCCCCAGCATTTT. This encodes CASSLKVNSNQPQHF.

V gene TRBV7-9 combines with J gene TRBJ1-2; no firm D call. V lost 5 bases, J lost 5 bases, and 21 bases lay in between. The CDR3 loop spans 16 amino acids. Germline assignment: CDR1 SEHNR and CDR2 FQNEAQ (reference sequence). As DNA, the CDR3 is TGTGCCAGCAGCCGAAAATTAGGACGTGGGGAATATGGCTACACCTTC. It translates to CASSRKLGRGEYGYTF.